The source of this TCR beta chain is a study of blood T cell repertoires in COVID-19. TCRdb's table, derived via immunoSEQ multiplex PCR, lists solely in-frame clones and lacks some. The table lists 180,000 or so clones, roughly 88% of them singletons, with 10% to 15% in the top ten. V dropped 1 base and J dropped 3 bases, with 12 bases sitting between them. Germline CDR1 and CDR2: LGHNA and YNFKEQ. The CDR3 loop spans 16 amino acids. Input material: PBMCs or T cells enriched from blood (not recorded which). The source is a woman in her sixties or seventies who had recovered from COVID-19. This chain joins TRBV4-2 and TRBJ1-4; D ambiguous. The chain's CDR3 is CASSQALSGSNEKLFF. In nucleotides, the CDR3 is TGTGCCAGCAGCCAAGCCCTTTCAGGATCTAATGAAAAACTGTTTTTT.